Here is one T cell receptor beta chain with its context. Antigen unknown. A read error may produce the germline difference seen at one junction end. This CDR3 is 18 amino acids long. In germline, CDR1 is MRHNA, CDR2 SNTAGT. Focal radiation plus CTLA-4 blockade with ipilimumab was administered to patients who had chemo-refractory metastatic non-small-cell lung cancer. The method was immunoSEQ multiplex PCR; TCRdb's version includes in-frame clones alone and lacks a portion of them. The table includes roughly 120,000 clones, about four fifths detected once. The data were obtained in a study of radiotherapy plus CTLA-4 blockade in lung cancer. Study-wide points: Researchers report tumor-derived TCR clones expanding in blood after radiotherapy plus ipilimumab.

The TCR was taken from a human donor with non-small cell lung cancer who had a partial response to radiotherapy plus ipilimumab. The chain has TRBV6-4 and TRBJ2-5; 10 bases line up with TRBD2. The closer fit of TRBJ2-7 to the DNA end suggests the J call may be wrong. The starting material was peripheral blood, obtained from a patient treated with radiotherapy plus ipilimumab. The DNA for the CDR3 is TGTGTCAGCAGTGACACCCGCAGTCTAGCGGGAGAGCGTCTCGAGCAGTACTTC. Translation: CVSSDTRSLAGERLEQYF.